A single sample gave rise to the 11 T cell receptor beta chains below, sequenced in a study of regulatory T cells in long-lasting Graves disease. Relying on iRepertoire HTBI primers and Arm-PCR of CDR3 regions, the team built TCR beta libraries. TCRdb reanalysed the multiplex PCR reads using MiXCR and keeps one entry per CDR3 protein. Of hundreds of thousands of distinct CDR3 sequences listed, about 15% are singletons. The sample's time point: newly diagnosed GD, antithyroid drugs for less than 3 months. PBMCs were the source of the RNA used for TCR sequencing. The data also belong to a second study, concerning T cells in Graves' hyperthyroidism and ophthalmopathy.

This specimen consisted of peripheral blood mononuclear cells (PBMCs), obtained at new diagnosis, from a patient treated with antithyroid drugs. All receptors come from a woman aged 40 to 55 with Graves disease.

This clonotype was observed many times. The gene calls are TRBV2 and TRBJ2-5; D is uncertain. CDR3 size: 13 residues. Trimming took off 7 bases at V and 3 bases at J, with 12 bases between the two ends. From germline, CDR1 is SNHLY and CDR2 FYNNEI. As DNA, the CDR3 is TGTGCCAGCAAGCGCAGCGCGGAAGAGACCCAGTACTTC. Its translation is CASKRSAEETQYF.

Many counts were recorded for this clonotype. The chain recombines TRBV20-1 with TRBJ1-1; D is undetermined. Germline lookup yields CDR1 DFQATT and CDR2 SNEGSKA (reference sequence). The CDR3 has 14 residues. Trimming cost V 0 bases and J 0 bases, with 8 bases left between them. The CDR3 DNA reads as TGCAGTGCTAGAGACGGAAGCATGAACACTGAAGCTTTCTTT. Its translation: CSARDGSMNTEAFF.

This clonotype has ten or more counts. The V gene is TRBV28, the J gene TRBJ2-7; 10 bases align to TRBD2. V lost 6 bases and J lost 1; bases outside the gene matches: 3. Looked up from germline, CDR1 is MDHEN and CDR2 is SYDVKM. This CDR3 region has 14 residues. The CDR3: CASSLLAGSYEQYF. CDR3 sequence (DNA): TGTGCCAGCAGCCTACTAGCGGGATCCTACGAGCAGTACTTC.

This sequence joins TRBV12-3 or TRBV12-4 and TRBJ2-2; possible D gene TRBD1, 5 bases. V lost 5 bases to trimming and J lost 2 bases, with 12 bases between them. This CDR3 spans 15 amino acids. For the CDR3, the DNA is TGTGCCAGCAGTACGACAGAAGTCAACACCGGGGAGCTGTTTTTT. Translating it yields CASSTTEVNTGELFF.

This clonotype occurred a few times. The DNA for the CDR3 is TGTGCCAGCAGTGGGGCAGCACAGGGGGCAGGAGATACGCAGTATTTT. It is translated as CASSGAAQGAGDTQYF. The rearrangement uses TRBV6-1 and TRBJ2-3; TRBD1 aligns across 9 bases. Germline trimming cut 4 bases from V and 5 bases from J; bases unmatched to any gene: 10. This CDR3 region has 16 residues. The germline V gene encodes CDR1 MNHNS and CDR2 SASEGT.

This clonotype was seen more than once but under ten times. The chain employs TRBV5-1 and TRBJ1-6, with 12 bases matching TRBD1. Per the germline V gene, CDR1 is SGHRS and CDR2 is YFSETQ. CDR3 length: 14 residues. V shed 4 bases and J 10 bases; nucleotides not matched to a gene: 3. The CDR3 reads CASSPGQGASPLHF. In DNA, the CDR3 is TGCGCCAGCAGCCCGGGACAGGGGGCGTCACCCCTCCACTTT.

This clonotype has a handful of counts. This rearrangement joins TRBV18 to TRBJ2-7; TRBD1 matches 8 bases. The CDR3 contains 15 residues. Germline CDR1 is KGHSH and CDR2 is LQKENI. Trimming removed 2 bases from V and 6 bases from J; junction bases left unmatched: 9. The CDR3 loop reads CASSPILQGASEQYF. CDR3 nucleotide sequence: TGTGCCAGCTCACCAATTCTTCAGGGGGCGAGCGAGCAGTACTTC.

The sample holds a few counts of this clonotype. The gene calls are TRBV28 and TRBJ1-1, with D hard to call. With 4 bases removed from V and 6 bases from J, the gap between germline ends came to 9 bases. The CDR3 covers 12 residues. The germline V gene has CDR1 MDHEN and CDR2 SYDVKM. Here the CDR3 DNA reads TGTGCCAGCAGTTCTAGCCAGCCTGAAGCTTTCTTT. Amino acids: CASSSSQPEAFF.

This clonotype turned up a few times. The CDR3 is CASSFVSGAYGYTF. For the CDR3, the DNA is TGTGCCAGCAGTTTTGTGTCAGGTGCCTATGGCTACACCTTC. The chain employs TRBV27 and TRBJ1-2; no clear D gene. This CDR3 region has 14 residues. Germline V lookup: CDR1 MNHEY, CDR2 SMNVEV (reference sequence). V was trimmed by 3 bases and J by 4 bases, leaving 12 bases between them.

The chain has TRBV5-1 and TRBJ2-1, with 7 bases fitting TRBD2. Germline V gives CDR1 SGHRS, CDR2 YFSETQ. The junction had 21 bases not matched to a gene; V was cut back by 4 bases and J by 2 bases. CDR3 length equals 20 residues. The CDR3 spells CASSPPGPLASAGAYNEQFF. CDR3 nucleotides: TGCGCCAGCAGCCCCCCGGGACCGTTAGCCTCGGCGGGAGCCTACAATGAGCAGTTCTTC.

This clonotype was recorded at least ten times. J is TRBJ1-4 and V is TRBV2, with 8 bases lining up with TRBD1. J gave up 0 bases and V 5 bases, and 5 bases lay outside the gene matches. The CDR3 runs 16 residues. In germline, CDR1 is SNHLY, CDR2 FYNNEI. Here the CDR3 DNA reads TGTGCCAGCAGTACGGACAGGGCTGCAACTAATGAAAAACTGTTTTTT. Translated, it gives CASSTDRAATNEKLFF.